The clone carrying this T cell receptor (beta chain) was detected many times. The lymph nodes were axillary draining lymph nodes from breast cancer patients. This sample was included in a study of breast tumors, draining lymph nodes, adjacent tissues. TCRdb used MiXCR to reprocess the multiplex PCR reads, holding one entry per CDR3 protein. The sample holds about 140,000 distinct CDR3 sequences, around a third seen once. The CDR3 extends over 15 amino acids. The germline CDR1 and CDR2 sequences are LGHDT and YNNKEL (reference sequence). V was clipped by 5 bases and J by 5 bases; unmatched bases: 8. V gene TRBV3-1 combines with J gene TRBJ2-1; TRBD2 agrees at 8 bases. This TCR was sampled from a female donor with breast cancer. Some clones in this sample may be carry-over from other donors' samples. The sample consisted of axillary lymph node tissue. CDR3: CASSVPGLGHNEQFF. The CDR3 nucleotides are TGTGCCAGCAGCGTTCCGGGACTAGGCCACAATGAGCAGTTCTTC.